This T cell receptor beta chain appears in the sequencing data of a study of tumor and adjacent non-tumor tissue in lung cancer. Study at large: About 4.2 million productive TCRbeta reads were obtained per sample on average. Broader study findings: Top 100 clones took a larger repertoire share in normal lung.

The library came from three nested PCR rounds adapted from ARM-PCR protocols. TCRdb processed the multiplex PCR reads anew with MiXCR; each CDR3 protein has one entry. The sample has over 130,000 distinct CDR3 sequences, approximately 66% seen once; the top ten hold about 18%. The V end lost 4 bases, the J end lost 7 bases, and 11 bases lay between the germline ends. This CDR3 has 13 amino acids. Germline V gives CDR1 MNHEY, CDR2 SVGAGI. This sample's RNA came from whole unsorted tissue. Newly diagnosed lung cancer patients had thoracic surgery in China, August–late 2014, without prior chemotherapy. Comments on this clonotype: The antigen is not known. A much larger clone differs from this one at a single base, so this may be a read error.

Sequenced input: lung tumor tissue. The chain joins TRBV6-5 to TRBJ1-5; D unresolved. This TCR was sampled from a man aged 55 to 70 with small cell lung cancer. The CDR3 protein is CASSFGVLQPQHF. The CDR3 DNA follows: TGTGCCAGCAGTTTCGGGGTGTTACAGCCCCAGCATTTT.